The present entry profiles one T cell receptor (beta chain) with its context. The sample is drawn from a study of T-cell memory formation after mild COVID-19. Study in general: Most TCR clusters belonged to a single donor.

A single record per CDR3 protein comes from TCRdb applying MiXCR to the 5' RACE reads. Among about 150,000 distinct CDR3 sequences listed, roughly 31% were seen once. V lost 3 bases and J 6 bases, leaving 15 bases between the germline ends. Germline V gene lookup returns CDR1 MNHNY and CDR2 SVGAGI (reference sequence). The CDR3 is 14 residues long. This TCR came from an adult woman who had mild COVID-19 (a few samples of this study predate the infection). Cell type and time point are not known. The sample taken for sequencing was PBMCs or a T cell subset sorted from them (not recorded which). V and J are TRBV6-6 and TRBJ2-7; maybe TRBD1 (6 bases). Written as DNA, the CDR3 is TGTGCCAGCAGTTATGCCCCAACAGGGCCCGAGCAGTACTTC. Its translation is CASSYAPTGPEQYF.